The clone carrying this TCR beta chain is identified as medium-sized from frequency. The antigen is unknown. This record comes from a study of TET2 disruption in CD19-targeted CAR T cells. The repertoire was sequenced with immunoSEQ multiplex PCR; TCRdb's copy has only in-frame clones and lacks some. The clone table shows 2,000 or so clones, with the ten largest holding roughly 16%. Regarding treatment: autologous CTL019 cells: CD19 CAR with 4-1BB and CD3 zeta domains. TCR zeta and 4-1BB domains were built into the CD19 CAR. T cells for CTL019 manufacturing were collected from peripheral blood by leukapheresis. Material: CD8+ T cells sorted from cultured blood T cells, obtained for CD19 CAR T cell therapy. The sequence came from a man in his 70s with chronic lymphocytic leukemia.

CDR3 protein: CASSSDRANEQFF. The part of the CDR3 DNA that was read is TGTGCCAGCAGCTCGGACAGGGCCAATGAG. The rearrangement uses TRBV7-3 and TRBJ2-1; 8 bases fit TRBD1. From the germline J gene comes the end of the CDR3, since the read stops 3 residues before it. CDR1 is SGHTA and CDR2 is FQGTGA in the germline V gene. CDR3 length: 13 amino acids. Trimming removed 4 bases from V and 6 bases from J; junction bases left unmatched: 2.